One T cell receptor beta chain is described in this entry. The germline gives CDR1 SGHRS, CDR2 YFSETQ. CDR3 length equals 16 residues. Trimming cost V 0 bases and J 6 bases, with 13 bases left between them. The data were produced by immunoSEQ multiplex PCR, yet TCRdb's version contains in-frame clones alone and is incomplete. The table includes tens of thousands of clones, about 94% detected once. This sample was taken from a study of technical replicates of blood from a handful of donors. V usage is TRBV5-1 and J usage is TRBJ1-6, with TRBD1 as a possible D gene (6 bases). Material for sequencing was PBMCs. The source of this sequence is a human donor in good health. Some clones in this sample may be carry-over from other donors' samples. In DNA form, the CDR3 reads TGCGCCAGCAGCTTGGAAGTCAGGACAGTTAATTCACCCCTCCACTTT. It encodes CASSLEVRTVNSPLHF.